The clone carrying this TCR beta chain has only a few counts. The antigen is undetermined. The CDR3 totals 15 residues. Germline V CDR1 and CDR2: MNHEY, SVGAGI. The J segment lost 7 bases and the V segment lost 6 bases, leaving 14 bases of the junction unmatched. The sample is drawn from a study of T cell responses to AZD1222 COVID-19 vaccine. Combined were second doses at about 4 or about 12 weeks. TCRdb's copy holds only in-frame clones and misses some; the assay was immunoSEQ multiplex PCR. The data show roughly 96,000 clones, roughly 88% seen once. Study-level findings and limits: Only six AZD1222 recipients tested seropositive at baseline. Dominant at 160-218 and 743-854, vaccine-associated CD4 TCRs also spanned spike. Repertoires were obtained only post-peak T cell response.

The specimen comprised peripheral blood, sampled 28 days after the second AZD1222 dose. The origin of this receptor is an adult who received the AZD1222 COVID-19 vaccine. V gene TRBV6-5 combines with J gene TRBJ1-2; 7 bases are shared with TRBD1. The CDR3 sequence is CASRARTGAVGGYTF. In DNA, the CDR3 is TGTGCCAGCAGGGCCAGAACAGGGGCGGTGGGTGGCTACACCTTC.